A few counts support the clone carrying this T cell receptor beta chain. What it binds is not known. The data belong to a study of T cell responses to AZD1222 COVID-19 vaccine. Study-wide findings and caveats: Researchers report vaccine-associated CD4 TCRs spanning spike, with dominance at 160-218 and 743-854.

Measured with immunoSEQ multiplex PCR; TCRdb has only the in-frame clones, and not every one. The table includes under 95,000 clones, over 85% detected once. The sequencing here drew on peripheral blood, taken on day 0 of AZD1222 vaccination. The receptor's source is an adult in good health.

In nucleotides, the CDR3 is TGCGCCAGCAGCTTCGGGACAGGCTATGGCTACACCTTC. As protein: CASSFGTGYGYTF. V is TRBV5-1 and J is TRBJ1-2, with 8 bases that match TRBD1. The CDR3 is 13 residues long. V lost 2 bases to trimming and J lost 4 bases; unmatched junction nucleotides: 1. Germline lookup yields CDR1 SGHRS and CDR2 YFSETQ.